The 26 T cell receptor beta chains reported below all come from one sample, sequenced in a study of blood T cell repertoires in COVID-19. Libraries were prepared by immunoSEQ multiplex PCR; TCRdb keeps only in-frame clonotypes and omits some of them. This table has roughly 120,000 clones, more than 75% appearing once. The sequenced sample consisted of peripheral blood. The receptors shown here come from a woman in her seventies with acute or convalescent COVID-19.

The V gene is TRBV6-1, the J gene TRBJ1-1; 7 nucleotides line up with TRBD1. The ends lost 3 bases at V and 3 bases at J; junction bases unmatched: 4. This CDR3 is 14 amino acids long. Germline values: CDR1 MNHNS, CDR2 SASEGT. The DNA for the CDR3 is TGTGCCAGCAGTGACCAGGGGGACTACACTGAAGCTTTCTTT. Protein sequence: CASSDQGDYTEAFF.

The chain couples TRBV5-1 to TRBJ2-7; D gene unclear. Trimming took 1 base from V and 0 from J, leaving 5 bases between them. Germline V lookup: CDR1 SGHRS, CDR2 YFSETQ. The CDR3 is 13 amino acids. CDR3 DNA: TGCGCCAGCAGCTTGATTAGCTCCTACGAGCAGTACTTC. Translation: CASSLISSYEQYF.

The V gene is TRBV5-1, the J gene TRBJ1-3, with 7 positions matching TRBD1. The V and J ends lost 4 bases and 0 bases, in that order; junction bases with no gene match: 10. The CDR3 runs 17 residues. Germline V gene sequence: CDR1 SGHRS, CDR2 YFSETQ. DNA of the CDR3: TGCGCCAGCAGCGGGGGGACAGCTATCGGCTCTGGAAACACCATATATTTT. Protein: CASSGGTAIGSGNTIYF.

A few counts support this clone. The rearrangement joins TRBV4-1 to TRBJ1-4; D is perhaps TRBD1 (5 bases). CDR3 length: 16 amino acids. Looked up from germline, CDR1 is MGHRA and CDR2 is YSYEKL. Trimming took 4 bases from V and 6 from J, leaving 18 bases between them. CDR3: CASSPGGTFPYEKLFF. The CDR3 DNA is TGCGCCAGCAGCCCTGGGGGGACGTTTCCTTATGAAAAACTGTTTTTT.

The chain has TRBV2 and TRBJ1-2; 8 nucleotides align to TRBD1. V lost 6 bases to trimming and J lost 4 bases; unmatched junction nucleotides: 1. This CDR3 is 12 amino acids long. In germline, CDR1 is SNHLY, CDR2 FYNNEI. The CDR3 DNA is TGTGCCAGCAGGGGACAGGTCTATGGCTACACCTTC. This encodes CASRGQVYGYTF.

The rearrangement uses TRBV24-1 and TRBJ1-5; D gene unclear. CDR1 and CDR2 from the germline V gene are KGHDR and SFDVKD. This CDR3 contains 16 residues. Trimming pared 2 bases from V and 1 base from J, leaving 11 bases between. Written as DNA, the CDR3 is TGTGCCACCAGTGATTGGCGGGAAGGAAGCAATCAGCCCCAGCATTTT. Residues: CATSDWREGSNQPQHF.

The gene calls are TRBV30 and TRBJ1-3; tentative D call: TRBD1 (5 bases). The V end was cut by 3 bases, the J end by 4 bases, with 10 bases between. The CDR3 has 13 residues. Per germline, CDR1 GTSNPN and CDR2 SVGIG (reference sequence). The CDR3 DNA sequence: TGTGCCTGGAGCGGGGGGAGAGGAAACACCATATATTTT. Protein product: CAWSGGRGNTIYF.

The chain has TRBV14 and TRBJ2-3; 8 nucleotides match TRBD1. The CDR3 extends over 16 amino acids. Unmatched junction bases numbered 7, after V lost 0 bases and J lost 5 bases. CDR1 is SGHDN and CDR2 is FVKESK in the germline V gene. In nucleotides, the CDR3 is TGTGCCAGCAGCCAAGATGTCAGGGGGCCTATAGATACGCAGTATTTT. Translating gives CASSQDVRGPIDTQYF.

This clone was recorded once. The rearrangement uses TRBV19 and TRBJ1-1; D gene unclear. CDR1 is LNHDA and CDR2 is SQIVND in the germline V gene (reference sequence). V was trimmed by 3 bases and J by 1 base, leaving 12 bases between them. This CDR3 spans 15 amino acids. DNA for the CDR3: TGTGCCAGTAGTATGCTACCTTCCGGGAACACTGAAGCTTTCTTT. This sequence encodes CASSMLPSGNTEAFF.

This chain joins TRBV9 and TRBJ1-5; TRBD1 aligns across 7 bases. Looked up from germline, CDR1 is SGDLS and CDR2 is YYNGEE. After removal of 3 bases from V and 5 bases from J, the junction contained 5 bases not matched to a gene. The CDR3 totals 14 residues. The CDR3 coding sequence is TGTGCCAGCAGCGGACAGGGTGGGGATCAGCCCCAGCATTTT. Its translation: CASSGQGGDQPQHF.

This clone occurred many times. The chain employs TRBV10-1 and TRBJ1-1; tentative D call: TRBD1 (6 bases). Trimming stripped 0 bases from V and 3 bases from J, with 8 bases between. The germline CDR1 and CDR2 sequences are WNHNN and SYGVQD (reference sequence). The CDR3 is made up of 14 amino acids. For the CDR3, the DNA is TGCGCCAGCAGTGAGTCTGGACAGTACACTGAAGCTTTCTTT. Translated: CASSESGQYTEAFF.

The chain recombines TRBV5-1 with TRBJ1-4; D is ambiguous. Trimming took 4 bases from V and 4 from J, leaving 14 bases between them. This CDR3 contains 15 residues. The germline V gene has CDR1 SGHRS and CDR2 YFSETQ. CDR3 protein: CASSPRSGFNEKLFF. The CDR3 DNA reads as TGCGCCAGCAGCCCAAGGTCGGGGTTTAATGAAAAACTGTTTTTT.

CDR3 protein: CSVETGMSPDTQYF. CDR3 nucleotides: TGCAGCGTTGAAACAGGGATGAGTCCAGATACGCAGTATTTT. The gene calls are TRBV29-1 and TRBJ2-3; possibly TRBD1 for D (6 bases). V was trimmed by 2 bases and J by 4 bases, leaving 13 bases between them. The CDR3 contains 14 residues. Per germline, CDR1 SQVTM and CDR2 ANQGSEA.

CDR3 DNA sequence: TGTGCCAGCAGTTTATACTTGGGACAGATCTCTGGAAACACCATATATTTT. It codes for CASSLYLGQISGNTIYF. The chain employs TRBV28 and TRBJ1-3, with 7 bases aligning to TRBD1. Trimming cost V 1 base and J 0 bases; bases outside gene matches: 6. Germline values: CDR1 MDHEN, CDR2 SYDVKM. The length of the CDR3 is 17 residues.

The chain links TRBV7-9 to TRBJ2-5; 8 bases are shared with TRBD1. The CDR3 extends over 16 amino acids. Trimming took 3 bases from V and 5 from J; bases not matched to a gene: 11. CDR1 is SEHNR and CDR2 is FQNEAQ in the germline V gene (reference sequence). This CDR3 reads CASSFLLARGQETQYF. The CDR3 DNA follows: TGTGCCAGCAGCTTTTTACTGGCCAGGGGGCAGGAGACCCAGTACTTC.

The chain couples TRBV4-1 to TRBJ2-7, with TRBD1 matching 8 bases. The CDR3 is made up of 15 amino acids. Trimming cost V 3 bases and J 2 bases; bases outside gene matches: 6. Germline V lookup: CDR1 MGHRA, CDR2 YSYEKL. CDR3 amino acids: CASSHTGTGPYEQYF. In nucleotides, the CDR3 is TGCGCCAGCAGCCACACCGGGACAGGTCCCTACGAGCAGTACTTC.

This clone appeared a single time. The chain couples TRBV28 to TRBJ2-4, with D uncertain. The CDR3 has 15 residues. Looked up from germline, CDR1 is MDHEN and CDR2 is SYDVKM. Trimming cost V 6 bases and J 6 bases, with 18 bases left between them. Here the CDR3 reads CASSLSTVVGNIQYF. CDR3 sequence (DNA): TGTGCCAGCAGCCTATCAACAGTTGTCGGAAACATTCAGTACTTC.

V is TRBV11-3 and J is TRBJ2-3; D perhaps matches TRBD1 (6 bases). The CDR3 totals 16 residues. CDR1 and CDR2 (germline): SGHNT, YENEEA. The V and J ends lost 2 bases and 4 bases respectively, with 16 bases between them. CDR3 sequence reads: CASSLRVEQGPDTQYF. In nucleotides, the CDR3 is TGTGCCAGCAGCTTACGAGTTGAACAGGGTCCAGATACGCAGTATTTT.

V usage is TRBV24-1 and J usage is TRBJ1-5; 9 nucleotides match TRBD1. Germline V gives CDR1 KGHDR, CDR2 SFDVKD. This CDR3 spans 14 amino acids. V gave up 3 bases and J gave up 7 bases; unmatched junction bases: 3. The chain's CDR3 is CATSDGTGWQPQHF. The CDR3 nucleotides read TGTGCCACCAGTGATGGGACAGGGTGGCAGCCCCAGCATTTT.

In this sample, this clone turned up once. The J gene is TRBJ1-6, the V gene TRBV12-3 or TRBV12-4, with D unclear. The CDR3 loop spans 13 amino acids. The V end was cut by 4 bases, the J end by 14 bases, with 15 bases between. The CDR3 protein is CASSSGPTGALHF. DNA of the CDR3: TGTGCCAGCAGTTCTGGGCCCACCGGGGCCCTCCACTTT.

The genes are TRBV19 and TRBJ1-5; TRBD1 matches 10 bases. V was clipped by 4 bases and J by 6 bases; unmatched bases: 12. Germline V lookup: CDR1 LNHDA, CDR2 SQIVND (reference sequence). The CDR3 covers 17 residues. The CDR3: CASSSYGTGALIQPQHF. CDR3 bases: TGTGCCAGTAGTAGCTACGGGACAGGGGCCCTAATTCAGCCCCAGCATTTT.

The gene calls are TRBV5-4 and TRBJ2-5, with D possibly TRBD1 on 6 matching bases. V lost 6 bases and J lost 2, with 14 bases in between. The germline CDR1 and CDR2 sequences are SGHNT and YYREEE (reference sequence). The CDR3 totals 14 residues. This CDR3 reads CASTKSQGQETQYF. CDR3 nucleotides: TGTGCCAGCACTAAATCTCAGGGGCAAGAGACCCAGTACTTC.

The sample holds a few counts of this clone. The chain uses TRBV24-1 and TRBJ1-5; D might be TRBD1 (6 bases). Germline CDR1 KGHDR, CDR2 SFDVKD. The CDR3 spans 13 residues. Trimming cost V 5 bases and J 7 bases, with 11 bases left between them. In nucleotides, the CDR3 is TGTGCCACCAGTGGGGGGGGCGGCCAGCCCCAGCATTTT. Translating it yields CATSGGGGQPQHF.

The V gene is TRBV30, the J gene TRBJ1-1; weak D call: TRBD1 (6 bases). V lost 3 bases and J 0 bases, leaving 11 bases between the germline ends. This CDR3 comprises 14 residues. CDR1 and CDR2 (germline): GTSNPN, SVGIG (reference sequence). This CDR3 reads CAWRGGQLNTEAFF. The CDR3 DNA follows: TGTGCCTGGAGAGGTGGACAGCTGAACACTGAAGCTTTCTTT.

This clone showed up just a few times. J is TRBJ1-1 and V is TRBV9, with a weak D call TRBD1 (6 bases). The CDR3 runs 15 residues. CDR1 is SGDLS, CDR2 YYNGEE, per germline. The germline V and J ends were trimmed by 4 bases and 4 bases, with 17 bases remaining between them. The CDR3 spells CASSPRALGGTEAFF. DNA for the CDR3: TGTGCCAGCAGCCCTCGGGCCTTAGGGGGCACTGAAGCTTTCTTT.

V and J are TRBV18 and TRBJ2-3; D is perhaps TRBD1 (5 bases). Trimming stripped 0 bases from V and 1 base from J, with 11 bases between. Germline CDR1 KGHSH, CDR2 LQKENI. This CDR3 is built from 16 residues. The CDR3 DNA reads TGTGCCAGCTCACCACCGCAGGGCCTCGGCACAGATACGCAGTATTTT. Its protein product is CASSPPQGLGTDTQYF.